This TCR beta chain was recovered during a study of blood T cell repertoires in COVID-19. Study-level information: Sources were T cells, B-cell-depleted T cells, or PBMCs; the material itself was cDNA or gDNA.

This clone was counted once. Using immunoSEQ multiplex PCR, the repertoire was profiled, and TCRdb retains in-frame clones only, with some absent. The table has some 270,000 clones, approximately 86% seen once. The TCR sequence derives from a human donor with COVID-19, enrolled during active disease. The donor label of this sample is uncertain. Sequencing was carried out using peripheral blood.

The CDR3 spells CASSLLAGVSNEQFF. CDR3 in DNA: TGTGCCAGCAGCTTACTAGCGGGAGTGAGTAATGAGCAGTTCTTC. This chain uses TRBV5-4 with TRBJ2-1; 11 bases match TRBD2. Trimming removed 2 bases from V and 7 bases from J; junction bases left unmatched: 5. The CDR3 runs 15 residues. The V gene's germline CDR1 is SGHNT and CDR2 YYREEE (reference sequence). The complete variable domain, with remaining parts taken from reference TRBV5-4 and TRBJ2-1, reads ETGVTQSPTHLIKTRGQQVTLRCSSQSGHNTVSWYQQALGQGPQFIFQYYREEENGRGNFPPRFSGLQFPNYSSELNVNALELDDSALYLCASSLLAGVSNEQFFGPGTRLTVL.